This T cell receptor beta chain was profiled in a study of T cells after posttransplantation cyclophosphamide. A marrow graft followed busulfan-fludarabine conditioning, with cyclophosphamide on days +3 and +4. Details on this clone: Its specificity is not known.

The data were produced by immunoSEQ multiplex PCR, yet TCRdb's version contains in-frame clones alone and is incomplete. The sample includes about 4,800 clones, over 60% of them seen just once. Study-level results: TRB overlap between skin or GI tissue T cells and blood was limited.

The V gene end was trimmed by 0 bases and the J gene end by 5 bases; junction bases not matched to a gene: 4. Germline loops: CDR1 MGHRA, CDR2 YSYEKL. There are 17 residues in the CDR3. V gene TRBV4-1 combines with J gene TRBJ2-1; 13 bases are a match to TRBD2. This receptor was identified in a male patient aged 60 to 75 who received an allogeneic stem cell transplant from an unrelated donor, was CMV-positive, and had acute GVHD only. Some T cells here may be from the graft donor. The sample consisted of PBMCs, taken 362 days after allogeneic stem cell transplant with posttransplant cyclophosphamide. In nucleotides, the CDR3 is TGCGCCAGCAGCCAAGATCTCGGACTAGCGGGGGACAATGAGCAGTTCTTC. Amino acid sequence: CASSQDLGLAGDNEQFF.